The rows below give T cell receptor beta chains drawn from one sample of a study of Ad26.COV2.S vaccination and SARS-CoV-2 variants. Here immunoSEQ multiplex PCR was the method, and the copy in TCRdb shows in-frame clones only, minus some. The table lists about 350,000 clones, roughly 90% of them singletons. The material was peripheral blood, obtained in a trial of Ad26.COV2.S vaccine versus placebo. These receptor sequences come from a person aged 18-65 years who received the Ad26.COV2.S COVID-19 vaccine or a placebo. Both conserved end residues are part of each CDR3. Fields, in order: J gene, V gene, CDR3 protein.

j_call: TRBJ2-5; v_call: TRBV27; cdr3_aa: CARGHQDQETQYF
j_call: TRBJ2-7; v_call: TRBV28; cdr3_aa: CASSRTYEQYF
j_call: TRBJ2-1; v_call: TRBV7-3; cdr3_aa: CASSSNPGTQGEQFF
j_call: TRBJ2-5; v_call: TRBV7-9; cdr3_aa: CASSFGQVIGETQYF
j_call: TRBJ2-2; v_call: TRBV9; cdr3_aa: CASSVASGSYTGELFF
j_call: TRBJ2-1; v_call: TRBV19; cdr3_aa: CASSILGVVYNEQFF
j_call: TRBJ1-1; v_call: TRBV28; cdr3_aa: CASSLLVSTEAFF
j_call: TRBJ2-7; v_call: TRBV28; cdr3_aa: CASSLRGEQYF
j_call: TRBJ2-3; v_call: TRBV6-2/TRBV6-3; cdr3_aa: CASSFISLGGPLGADTQYF
j_call: TRBJ1-5; v_call: TRBV19; cdr3_aa: CASSIPGQGGNQPQHF
j_call: TRBJ2-7; v_call: TRBV7-9; cdr3_aa: CASSTSGGTYEQYF
j_call: TRBJ1-6; v_call: TRBV20-1; cdr3_aa: CSASLKGTENSPLHF
j_call: TRBJ2-3; v_call: TRBV18; cdr3_aa: CASSPLPRSSGTDTQYF
j_call: TRBJ2-7; v_call: TRBV29-1; cdr3_aa: CSVDRTGGSHEQYF
j_call: TRBJ1-2; v_call: TRBV30; cdr3_aa: CAWSRSTYGYTF
j_call: TRBJ1-3; v_call: TRBV14; cdr3_aa: CASSQVPISGNTIYF
j_call: TRBJ1-6; v_call: TRBV15; cdr3_aa: CATSIRAAYNSPLHF
j_call: TRBJ1-6; v_call: TRBV5-1; cdr3_aa: CASSFEGQLRNSPLHF
j_call: TRBJ2-7; v_call: TRBV28; cdr3_aa: CASSPQPTLPYEQYF
j_call: TRBJ1-4; v_call: TRBV4-2; cdr3_aa: CASRHRDTTNEKLFF
j_call: TRBJ1-1; v_call: TRBV3-1/TRBV3-2; cdr3_aa: CASSRQGGNTEAFF
j_call: TRBJ1-2; v_call: TRBV5-1; cdr3_aa: CASSLSLVENYGYTF
j_call: TRBJ1-2; v_call: TRBV29-1; cdr3_aa: CSDGSQRYGYTF
j_call: TRBJ2-3; v_call: TRBV14; cdr3_aa: CASSQVGTDTQYF